What follows are 10 T cell receptor beta chains derived from one specimen sequenced in a study of blood T cell repertoires in COVID-19. Assay: immunoSEQ multiplex PCR; the TCRdb copy retains only in-frame clones and omits some. The sample shows approximately 54,000 clones, 75% to 85% of them seen only once. Sequenced: peripheral blood. The origin of the receptors is a human donor in a cohort sampled during active COVID-19.

The chain uses TRBV5-1 and TRBJ2-5, with 7 bases identical to TRBD2. Trimming removed 0 bases from V and 7 bases from J; junction bases left unmatched: 12. Germline CDR1 is SGHRS and CDR2 is YFSETQ. The CDR3 has 16 residues. The CDR3: CASSLDGGSVVGTQYF. The CDR3 bases are TGCGCCAGCAGCTTGGACGGCGGGAGTGTCGTAGGGACCCAGTACTTC. The full variable domain, in which reference TRBV5-1 and TRBJ2-5 provide the parts outside the CDR3, is KAGVTQTPRYLIKTRGQQVTLSCSPISGHRSVSWYQQTPGQGLQFLFEYFSETQRNKGNFPGRFSGRQFSNSRSEMNVSTLELGDSALYLCASSLDGGSVVGTQYFGPGTRLLVL.

This chain connects TRBV2 to TRBJ2-2; D call uncertain. The CDR3 contains 12 residues. The V and J ends lost 4 bases and 5 bases respectively, with 5 bases between them. Germline CDR1 and CDR2: SNHLY and FYNNEI. Here the CDR3 DNA reads TGTGCCAGCAGTGTGAGAACCGGGGAGCTGTTTTTT. Encoded protein: CASSVRTGELFF.

The table lists this clone with a count of one. The chain joins TRBV27 to TRBJ2-7; TRBD2 agrees at 7 bases. Germline CDR1 is MNHEY and CDR2 is SMNVEV (reference sequence). V was clipped by 3 bases and J by 2 bases; unmatched bases: 7. The CDR3 sequence is 15 residues long. The CDR3 sequence is CASSFYGRFAYEQYF. The CDR3, as DNA: TGTGCCAGCAGTTTTTACGGGAGGTTCGCCTACGAGCAGTACTTC.

The rearrangement links TRBV14 to TRBJ1-2; 10 bases agree with TRBD1. The CDR3 is 15 residues long. With 1 base clipped from V and 6 bases from J, the junction kept 5 bases outside the gene matches. Germline V CDR1 and CDR2: SGHDN, FVKESK. In DNA, the CDR3 is TGTGCCAGCAGCCAAGGACAGGGGGCAATTAATGGCTACACCTTC. This translates into CASSQGQGAINGYTF.

CDR3 coding DNA: TGTGCCAGCAGTTACTCCGGACAGGCAACTGAGCAGTACTTC. Translating it yields CASSYSGQATEQYF. This chain uses TRBV6-5 with TRBJ2-7; TRBD1 aligns across 7 bases. The CDR3 totals 14 residues. With 0 bases clipped from V and 7 bases from J, the junction kept 6 bases outside the gene matches. CDR1 and CDR2 (germline): MNHEY, SVGAGI.

The J gene is TRBJ2-2, the V gene TRBV27, with 10 nucleotides matching TRBD2. V lost 5 bases to trimming and J lost 7 bases; unmatched junction nucleotides: 7. The CDR3 spans 15 residues. Germline V gives CDR1 MNHEY, CDR2 SMNVEV (reference sequence). Here the CDR3 DNA reads TGTGCCAGCAGTCCCCTAGCGGGAGTCCACGGGGAGCTGTTTTTT. This gives the protein CASSPLAGVHGELFF.

The table lists this clone with a few counts. The chain carries TRBV5-6 and TRBJ2-7; 7 positions agree with TRBD1. CDR3 size: 12 residues. J lost 3 bases, V lost 7 bases, and 4 bases had no gene match. CDR1 and CDR2 (germline): SGHDT, YYEEEE. Written as DNA, the CDR3 is TGTGCCAGCGGGACAGCCCTCTACGAGCAGTACTTC. Amino acid sequence: CASGTALYEQYF.

The chain recombines TRBV2 with TRBJ2-2, with TRBD1 matching 9 bases. This CDR3 comprises 14 residues. Per the germline V gene, CDR1 is SNHLY and CDR2 is FYNNEI. After removal of 7 bases from V and 8 bases from J, the junction contained 8 bases not matched to a gene. Written as DNA, the CDR3 is TGTGCCAGCACTAACAGGGGGCAGGTGGGGGAGCTGTTTTTT. Its translation: CASTNRGQVGELFF.

This chain connects TRBV28 to TRBJ2-4, with D unclear. Trimming removed 7 bases from V and 0 bases from J, with 4 bases in between. Germline-derived CDR1 and CDR2 are MDHEN and SYDVKM. The CDR3 runs 12 residues. The CDR3 sequence: CASTQAKNIQYF. CDR3 nucleotide sequence: TGTGCCAGCACCCAAGCCAAAAACATTCAGTACTTC.

The chain is built from TRBV27 and TRBJ1-5, with TRBD1 identical over 10 bases. V lost 6 bases and J lost 6; bases outside the gene matches: 5. Germline CDR1 reads MNHEY; CDR2 reads SMNVEV (reference sequence). The CDR3 runs to 14 residues. The CDR3 reads CASRPGTGAQPQHF. Here the CDR3 DNA reads TGTGCCAGCAGACCTGGGACAGGGGCTCAGCCCCAGCATTTT.